One sample yielded the 15 T cell receptor beta chains listed below, sequenced in a study of blood T cell repertoires in COVID-19. Only in-frame clones appear in the TCRdb table, and some are missing; sequencing was by immunoSEQ multiplex PCR. The sample shows 200,000 to 250,000 clones, roughly nine tenths of them seen only once. The sample was PBMCs or T cells enriched from blood (not recorded which). These TCRs come from a woman in her 50s in a cohort exposed to, infected with or recovered from COVID-19 (not recorded which).

V usage is TRBV11-2 and J usage is TRBJ2-2; 7 bases are shared with TRBD1. The CDR3 runs to 17 residues. CDR1 and CDR2 from the germline V gene are SGHAT and FQNNGV. Losses at the gene ends were 4 bases for V and 4 bases for J; bases not matched to a gene: 12. This chain's CDR3 is CASSSSDRVMGTGELFF. CDR3 nucleotides: TGTGCCAGCAGCTCATCCGACAGGGTCATGGGCACCGGGGAGCTGTTTTTT.

The rearrangement uses TRBV5-1 and TRBJ1-6; 9 positions match TRBD1. The CDR3 runs to 15 residues. Trimming removed 7 bases from V and 5 bases from J; junction bases left unmatched: 7. In germline, CDR1 is SGHRS, CDR2 YFSETQ. Written as DNA, the CDR3 is TGCGCCAGCCGGTCCAGGACAGGGGATAATTCACCCCTCCACTTT. Protein sequence: CASRSRTGDNSPLHF.

This clone appeared a single time. The DNA of the CDR3 is TGTGCCAGCAGTGTATTTCAGGGTAACTATGGCTACACCTTC. The encoded protein is CASSVFQGNYGYTF. The gene calls are TRBV2 and TRBJ1-2; the D gene is possibly TRBD1 (5 bases). Germline values: CDR1 SNHLY, CDR2 FYNNEI. The CDR3 covers 14 residues. Trimming took off 4 bases at V and 1 base at J, with 10 bases between the two ends.

This clone was recorded once. The chain uses TRBV7-8 and TRBJ2-7, with 13 nucleotides matching TRBD2. V was clipped by 4 bases and J by 7 bases; unmatched bases: 7. Germline V gene lookup returns CDR1 SGHVS and CDR2 FQNEAQ. The CDR3 covers 15 residues. The CDR3 coding sequence is TGTGCCAGCAGCTCCTCCGGGACTAGCGGGGATGAGCAGTACTTC. Translated, it gives CASSSSGTSGDEQYF.

This chain links TRBV28 with TRBJ1-5, with TRBD1 matching 9 bases. Germline lookup yields CDR1 MDHEN and CDR2 SYDVKM. V was clipped by 6 bases and J by 5 bases; unmatched bases: 5. CDR3 size: 14 residues. This chain's CDR3 is CASSTGQGHQPQHF. The CDR3 DNA reads TGTGCCAGCAGCACGGGACAGGGACATCAGCCCCAGCATTTT.

The gene calls are TRBV7-3 and TRBJ2-1; 7 positions match TRBD1. The CDR3 is 13 residues long. CDR1 and CDR2 (germline): SGHTA, FQGTGA. V shed 5 bases, J shed 7 bases, and the junction held 5 bases outside the gene matches. Here the CDR3 reads CASSPYRGNEQFF. As DNA, the CDR3 is TGTGCCAGCAGCCCATACAGGGGTAATGAGCAGTTCTTC.

This sequence joins TRBV19 and TRBJ2-5; possible D gene TRBD1, 5 bases. Germline loops: CDR1 LNHDA, CDR2 SQIVND (reference sequence). V lost 7 bases, J lost 1 base, and 7 bases lay in between. The CDR3 contains 12 residues. DNA of the CDR3: TGTGCCAGTAATAGGGGCCAAGAGACCCAGTACTTC. Amino acid sequence: CASNRGQETQYF.

J is TRBJ2-7 and V is TRBV3-1 (or the pseudogene TRBV3-2), with D perhaps TRBD2 (5 bases). The V end lost 3 bases, the J end lost 7 bases, and 28 bases lay between the germline ends. The germline V gene has CDR1 LGHDT and CDR2 YNNKEL (reference sequence). The CDR3 runs to 18 residues. CDR3 DNA sequence: TGTGCCAGCAGCCACCTAACTAAACTAGGGAGTCCGCTACTGGAGCAGTACTTC. Translating gives CASSHLTKLGSPLLEQYF.

The rearrangement joins TRBV25-1 to TRBJ2-7; perhaps TRBD1 as D (6 bases). The CDR3 extends over 15 amino acids. V lost 1 base and J lost 2, with 12 bases in between. The germline gives CDR1 MGHDK, CDR2 SYGVNS. The CDR3 DNA reads as TGTGCCAGCAGTGAATCCAGGGGCCTAACCTACGAGCAGTACTTC. As protein: CASSESRGLTYEQYF.

The gene calls are TRBV4-1 and TRBJ2-7; 7 bases line up with TRBD1. This CDR3 region has 14 residues. From germline, CDR1 is MGHRA and CDR2 YSYEKL. The V and J ends lost 0 bases and 2 bases, in that order; junction bases with no gene match: 1. In DNA, the CDR3 is TGCGCCAGCAGCCAAGAGACAGGGACCTACGAGCAGTACTTC. Its protein product is CASSQETGTYEQYF.

The chain uses TRBV5-4 and TRBJ1-2, with D maybe TRBD1 (5 bases). The CDR3 has 14 residues. Germline CDR1 SGHNT, CDR2 YYREEE (reference sequence). With 0 bases removed from V and 6 bases from J, the gap between germline ends came to 12 bases. DNA of the CDR3: TGTGCCAGCAGCTTGGGGGGCCGCCTTGATGGCTACACCTTC. Protein sequence: CASSLGGRLDGYTF.

The gene calls are TRBV7-3 and TRBJ2-5, with a possible D match to TRBD1 (6 bases). Germline V gene data show CDR1 as SGHTA and CDR2 as FQGTGA. The V end was cut by 3 bases, the J end by 6 bases, with 23 bases between. CDR3 size: 17 residues. The DNA for the CDR3 is TGTGCCAGCAGCTTGGGTGGGGGCTTCCCCCCCCTGAAGACCCAGTACTTC. It translates to CASSLGGGFPPLKTQYF.

The chain is built from TRBV9 and TRBJ2-1, with 8 bases matching TRBD2. The germline CDR1 and CDR2 sequences are SGDLS and YYNGEE. The CDR3 has 15 residues. Unmatched junction bases numbered 8, after V lost 5 bases and J lost 4 bases. The CDR3 loop reads CASSGAGGSYNEQFF. The CDR3 nucleotides are TGTGCCAGCAGTGGCGCGGGGGGTTCTTACAATGAGCAGTTCTTC.

On this clone: Other nucleotide sequences from this sample produce the same CDR3. DNA for the CDR3: TGTGCCTGGAGCCAGACAGGGTCAGGAAACACCATATATTTT. It specifies CAWSQTGSGNTIYF. This chain connects TRBV30 to TRBJ1-3, with TRBD1 matching over 7 bases. Germline CDR1 is GTSNPN and CDR2 is SVGIG (reference sequence). The CDR3 covers 14 residues. Trimming took 3 bases from V and 4 from J; bases not matched to a gene: 6.

This sequence joins TRBV15 and TRBJ1-2; a weak D match, TRBD1 (6 bases). This CDR3 is built from 16 residues. Trimming cost V 0 bases and J 1 base, with 12 bases left between them. CDR1 and CDR2 (germline): LNHNV, YYDKDF (reference sequence). The CDR3 sequence is CATSREGHRDNYGYTF. The DNA for the CDR3 is TGTGCCACCAGCAGAGAGGGGCACAGGGATAACTATGGCTACACCTTC.